These 10 T cell receptor beta chains were all obtained from the same sample, sequenced in a study of T cells in localized non-small cell lung cancer. The repertoire was sequenced with immunoSEQ multiplex PCR; TCRdb's copy has only in-frame clones and lacks some. This repertoire shows over 3,000 clones, 30% found once; its top ten account for roughly 21%. Specimen: lung tumor tissue, collected before any cancer treatment. Receptors originate from a male donor at least 60 years old with stage III lung adenocarcinoma.

V is TRBV6-8 and J is TRBJ1-2; TRBD1 aligns across 10 bases. CDR1 is MNHGY and CDR2 is SAAAGT in the germline V gene. The CDR3 has 15 residues. After removal of 4 bases from V and 2 bases from J, the junction contained 4 bases not matched to a gene. This CDR3 reads CASSSPGQGNYGYTF. CDR3 nucleotide sequence: TGTGCCAGCAGTTCTCCGGGACAGGGGAACTATGGCTACACCTTC.

This chain uses TRBV12-5 with TRBJ2-7; the match to TRBD1 covers 7 bases. The length of the CDR3 is 13 residues. Germline V CDR1 and CDR2: LGHNT, FRNRAP. The CDR3 DNA reads TGTGCCAGCGGCGGACAGGAGACCTACGAGCAGTACTTC. Protein: CASGGQETYEQYF.

The chain uses TRBV29-1 and TRBJ1-2, with D tentatively TRBD1 (6 bases). This CDR3 comprises 14 residues. Germline CDR1 reads SQVTM; CDR2 reads ANQGSEA. Trimming pared 7 bases from V and 3 bases from J, leaving 18 bases between. The CDR3 sequence is CSAHLRGPDYGYTF. As DNA, the CDR3 is TGCAGCGCCCATCTCCGGGGGCCCGACTATGGCTACACCTTC.

This clone occurred a few times. The chain carries TRBV11-3 and TRBJ2-3; 7 nucleotides agree with TRBD2. This CDR3 is built from 15 residues. Per the germline V gene, CDR1 is SGHNT and CDR2 is YENEEA. V was pared by 5 bases and J by 0 bases, with 5 bases of the junction left unmatched. The CDR3 region has the DNA TGTGCCAGCAGCCTTCTAGCGGAGAGCACAGATACGCAGTATTTT. Translation gives CASSLLAESTDTQYF.

This clone is termed medium-sized. The chain links TRBV11-3 to TRBJ2-3; D gene uncertain. V lost 4 bases and J lost 4, with 12 bases in between. The CDR3 extends over 14 amino acids. Germline V gives CDR1 SGHNT, CDR2 YENEEA. This CDR3 is CASSSLKSPDTQYF. For the CDR3, the DNA is TGTGCCAGCAGCTCACTGAAGAGCCCAGATACGCAGTATTTT.

The chain couples TRBV5-1 to TRBJ1-4; 8 positions agree with TRBD1. J gave up 13 bases and V 4 bases, and 15 bases lay outside the gene matches. Germline V CDR1 and CDR2: SGHRS, YFSETQ. The CDR3 length is 15 residues. DNA of the CDR3: TGCGCCAGCAGCCCGAATCCCCGACAGGGGAACGGACTGTTTTTT. This sequence encodes CASSPNPRQGNGLFF.

The rearrangement links TRBV6-8 to TRBJ1-1, with TRBD1 as a possible D gene (6 bases). V lost 4 bases and J 3 bases, leaving 9 bases between the germline ends. Germline CDR1 is MNHGY and CDR2 is SAAAGT. The length of the CDR3 is 13 residues. The CDR3 is CASSSRGDTEAFF. The CDR3 region has the DNA TGTGCCAGCAGTTCGAGGGGGGACACTGAAGCTTTCTTT.

The sample holds a few counts of this clone. V and J are TRBV19 and TRBJ2-6; D perhaps matches TRBD2 (5 bases). The V gene's germline CDR1 is LNHDA and CDR2 SQIVND (reference sequence). Trimming left V 3 bases short and J 4 bases short, with 10 bases between. The CDR3 length is 15 residues. CDR3 loop: CASSIWVAGANVLTF. CDR3 sequence (DNA): TGTGCCAGTAGTATCTGGGTAGCGGGGGCCAACGTCCTGACTTTC. Full variable domain (missing parts from reference TRBV19 and TRBJ2-6): DGGITQSPKYLFRKEGQNVTLSCEQNLNHDAMYWYRQDPGQGLRLIYYSQIVNDFQKGDIAEGYSVSREKKESFPLTVTSAQKNPTAFYLCASSIWVAGANVLTFGAGSRLTVL.

The chain combines TRBV11-3 with TRBJ2-3; TRBD2 matches at 14 bases. With V trimmed by 5 bases and J by 2 bases, 6 bases remained unmatched. The CDR3 has 17 amino acids. The V gene's germline CDR1 is SGHNT and CDR2 YENEEA. CDR3 protein: CASSQGTSGGPTDTQYF. CDR3 in DNA: TGTGCCAGCAGCCAAGGGACTAGCGGGGGCCCCACAGATACGCAGTATTTT.

The table lists this clone with a few counts. The chain joins TRBV6-8 to TRBJ1-2; TRBD1 might be the D (5 bases). V was clipped by 6 bases and J by 4 bases, with 15 bases between them. CDR3 length equals 14 residues. Germline lookup yields CDR1 MNHGY and CDR2 SAAAGT. The CDR3 region is CASSPLTASYGYTF. CDR3 coding DNA: TGTGCCAGCAGCCCACTGACAGCCTCCTATGGCTACACCTTC.